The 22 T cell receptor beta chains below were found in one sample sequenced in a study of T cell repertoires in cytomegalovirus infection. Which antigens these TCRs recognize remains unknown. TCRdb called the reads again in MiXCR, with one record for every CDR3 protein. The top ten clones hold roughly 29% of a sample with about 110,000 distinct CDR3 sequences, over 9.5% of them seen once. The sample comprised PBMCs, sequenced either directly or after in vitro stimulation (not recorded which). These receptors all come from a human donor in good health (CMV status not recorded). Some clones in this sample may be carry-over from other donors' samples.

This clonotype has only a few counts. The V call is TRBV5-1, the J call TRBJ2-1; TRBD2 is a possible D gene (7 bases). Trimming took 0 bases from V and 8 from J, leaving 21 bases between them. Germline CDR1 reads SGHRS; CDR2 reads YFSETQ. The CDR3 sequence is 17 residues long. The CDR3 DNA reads TGCGCCAGCAGCTTGGTGGGGGCGGAAACCGCGGGGGATGAGCAGTTCTTC. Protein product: CASSLVGAETAGDEQFF.

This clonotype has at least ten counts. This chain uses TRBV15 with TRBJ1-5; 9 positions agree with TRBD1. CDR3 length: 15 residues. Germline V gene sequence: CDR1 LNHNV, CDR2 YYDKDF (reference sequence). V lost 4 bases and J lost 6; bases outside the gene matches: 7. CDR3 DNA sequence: TGTGCCACCAGCAAAACCGGGACAGGGTTTCAGCCCCAGCATTTT. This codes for CATSKTGTGFQPQHF.

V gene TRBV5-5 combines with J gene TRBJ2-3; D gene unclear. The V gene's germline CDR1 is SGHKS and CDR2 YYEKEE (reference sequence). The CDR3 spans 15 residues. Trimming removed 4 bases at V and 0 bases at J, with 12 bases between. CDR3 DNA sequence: TGTGCCAGCAGCCTTCTGGTAAGCAGCACAGATACGCAGTATTTT. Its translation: CASSLLVSSTDTQYF. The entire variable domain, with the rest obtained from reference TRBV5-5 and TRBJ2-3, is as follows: DAGVTQSPTHLIKTRGQQVTLRCSPISGHKSVSWYQQVLGQGPQFIFQYYEKEERGRGNFPDRFSARQFPNYSSELNVNALLLGDSALYLCASSLLVSSTDTQYFGPGTRLTVL.

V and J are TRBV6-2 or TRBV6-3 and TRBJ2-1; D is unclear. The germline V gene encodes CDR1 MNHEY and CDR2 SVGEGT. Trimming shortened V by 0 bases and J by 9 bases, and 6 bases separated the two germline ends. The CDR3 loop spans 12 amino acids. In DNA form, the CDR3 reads TGTGCCAGCAGTTACTCGACGTCTGAGCAGTTCTTC. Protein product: CASSYSTSEQFF.

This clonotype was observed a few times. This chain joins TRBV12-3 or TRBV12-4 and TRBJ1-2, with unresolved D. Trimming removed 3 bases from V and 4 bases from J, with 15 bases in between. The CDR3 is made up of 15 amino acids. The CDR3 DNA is TGTGCCAGCAGTTTCGCAGGCTCCATATCCTATGGCTACACCTTC. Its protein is CASSFAGSISYGYTF.

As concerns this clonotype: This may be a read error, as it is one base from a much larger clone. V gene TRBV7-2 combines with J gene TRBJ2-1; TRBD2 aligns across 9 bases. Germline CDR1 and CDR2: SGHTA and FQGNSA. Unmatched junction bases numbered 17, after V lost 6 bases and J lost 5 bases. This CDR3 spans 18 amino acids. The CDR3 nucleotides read TGTGCCAGCAGGGACTCGATAGCGGGAGTTTTGTCCCACAATGAGCAGTTCTTC. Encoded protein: CASRDSIAGVLSHNEQFF.

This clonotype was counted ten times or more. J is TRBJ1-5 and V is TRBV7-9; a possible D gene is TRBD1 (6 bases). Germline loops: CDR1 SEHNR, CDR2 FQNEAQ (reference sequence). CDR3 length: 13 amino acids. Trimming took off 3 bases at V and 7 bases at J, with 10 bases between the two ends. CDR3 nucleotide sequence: TGTGCCAGCAGCTTTTCCAGGGGACAGCCCCAGCATTTT. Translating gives CASSFSRGQPQHF.

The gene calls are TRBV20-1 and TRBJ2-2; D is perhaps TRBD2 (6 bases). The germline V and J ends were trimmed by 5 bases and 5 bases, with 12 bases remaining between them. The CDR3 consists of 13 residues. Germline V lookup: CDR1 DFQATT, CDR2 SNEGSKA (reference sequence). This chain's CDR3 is CSAFNRGTGELFF. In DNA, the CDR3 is TGCAGTGCTTTCAACCGGGGGACCGGGGAGCTGTTTTTT.

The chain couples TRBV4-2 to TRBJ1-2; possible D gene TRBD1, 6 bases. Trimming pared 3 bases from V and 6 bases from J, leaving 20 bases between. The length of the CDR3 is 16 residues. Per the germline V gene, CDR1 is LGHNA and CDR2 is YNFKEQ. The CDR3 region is CASSHLGQRVGDGYTF. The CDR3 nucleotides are TGTGCCAGCAGCCACCTCGGACAGAGGGTGGGAGATGGCTACACCTTC.

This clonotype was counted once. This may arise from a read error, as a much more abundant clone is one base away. In DNA form, the CDR3 reads TGTGCCAGCGGCTTCATGCGGAACACCGGGGAGCTGTTTTTT. Protein: CASGFMRNTGELFF. This rearrangement joins TRBV7-2 to TRBJ2-2; no firm D call. CDR3 length equals 14 residues. Germline lookup yields CDR1 SGHTA and CDR2 FQGNSA. The full variable domain, in which reference TRBV7-2 and TRBJ2-2 provide the parts outside the CDR3, is GAGVSQSPSNKVTEKGKDVELRCDPISGHTALYWYRQSLGQGLEFLIYFQGNSAPDKSGLPSDRFSAERTGGSVSTLTIQRTQQEDSAVYLCASGFMRNTGELFFGEGSRLTVL.

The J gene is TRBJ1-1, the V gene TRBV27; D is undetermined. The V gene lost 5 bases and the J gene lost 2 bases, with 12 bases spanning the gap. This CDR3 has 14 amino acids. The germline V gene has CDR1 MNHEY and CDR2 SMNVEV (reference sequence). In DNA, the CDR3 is TGTGCCAGCAGTCCCAGGCAAAGAAACACTGAAGCTTTCTTT. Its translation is CASSPRQRNTEAFF.

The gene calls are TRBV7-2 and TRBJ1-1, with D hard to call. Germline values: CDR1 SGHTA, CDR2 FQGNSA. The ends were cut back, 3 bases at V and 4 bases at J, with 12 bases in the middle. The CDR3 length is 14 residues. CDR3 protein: CASSLRSRATEAFF. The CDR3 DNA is TGTGCCAGCAGCTTGAGGAGTAGGGCCACTGAAGCTTTCTTT.

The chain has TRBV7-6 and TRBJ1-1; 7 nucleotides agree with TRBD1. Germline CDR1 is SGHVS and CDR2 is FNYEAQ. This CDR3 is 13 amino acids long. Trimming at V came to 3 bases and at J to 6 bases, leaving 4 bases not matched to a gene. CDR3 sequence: CASSLTGIAEAFF. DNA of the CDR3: TGTGCCAGCAGCTTGACAGGGATCGCTGAAGCTTTCTTT.

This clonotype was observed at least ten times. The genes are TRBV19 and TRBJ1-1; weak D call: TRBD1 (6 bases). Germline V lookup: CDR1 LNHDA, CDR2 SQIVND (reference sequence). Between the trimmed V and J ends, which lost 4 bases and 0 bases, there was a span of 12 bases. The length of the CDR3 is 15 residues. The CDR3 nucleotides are TGTGCCAGTAGTACCCTACAGGGTGTGAACACTGAAGCTTTCTTT. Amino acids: CASSTLQGVNTEAFF.

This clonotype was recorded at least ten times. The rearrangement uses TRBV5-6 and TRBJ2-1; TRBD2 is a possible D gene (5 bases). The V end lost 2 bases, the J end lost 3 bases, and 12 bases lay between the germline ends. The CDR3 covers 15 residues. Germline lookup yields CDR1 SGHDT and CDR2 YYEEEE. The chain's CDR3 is CASSLTTTYYNEQFF. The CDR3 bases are TGTGCCAGCAGCTTAACGACTACATACTACAATGAGCAGTTCTTC.

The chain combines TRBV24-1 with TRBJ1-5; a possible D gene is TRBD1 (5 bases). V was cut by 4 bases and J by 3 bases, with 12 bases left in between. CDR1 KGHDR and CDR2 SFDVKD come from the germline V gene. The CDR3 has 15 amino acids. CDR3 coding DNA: TGTGCCACCAGTGAGCCGGGTGGACACAATCAGCCCCAGCATTTT. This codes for CATSEPGGHNQPQHF.

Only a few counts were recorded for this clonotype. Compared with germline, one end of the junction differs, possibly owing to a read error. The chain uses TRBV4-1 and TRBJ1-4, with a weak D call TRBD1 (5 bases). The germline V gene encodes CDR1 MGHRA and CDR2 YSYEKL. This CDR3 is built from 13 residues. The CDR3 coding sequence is TGCGCCAGCAGCCAAGATTCTAGGACACCCATCCGGTTT. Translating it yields CASSQDSRTPIRF.

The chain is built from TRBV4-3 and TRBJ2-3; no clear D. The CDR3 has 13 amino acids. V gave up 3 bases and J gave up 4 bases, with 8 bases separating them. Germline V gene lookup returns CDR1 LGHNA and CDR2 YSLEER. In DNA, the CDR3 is TGCGCCAGCAGCCATCAAGTTGCAGATACGCAGTATTTT. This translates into CASSHQVADTQYF.

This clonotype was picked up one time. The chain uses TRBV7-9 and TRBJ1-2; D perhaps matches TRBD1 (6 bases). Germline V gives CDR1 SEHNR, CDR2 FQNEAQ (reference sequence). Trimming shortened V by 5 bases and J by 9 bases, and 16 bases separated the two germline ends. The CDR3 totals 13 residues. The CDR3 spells CASSPDSAVSYTF. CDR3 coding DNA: TGTGCCAGCAGCCCGGACAGTGCTGTGAGCTACACCTTC.

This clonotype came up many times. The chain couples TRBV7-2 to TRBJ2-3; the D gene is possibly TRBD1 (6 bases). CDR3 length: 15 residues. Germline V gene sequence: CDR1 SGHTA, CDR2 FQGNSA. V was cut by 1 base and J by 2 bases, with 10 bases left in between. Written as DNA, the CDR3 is TGTGCCAGCAGCTTAGGGGGGCCAGCCACAGATACGCAGTATTTT. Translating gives CASSLGGPATDTQYF. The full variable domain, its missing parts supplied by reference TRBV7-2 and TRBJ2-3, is GAGVSQSPSNKVTEKGKDVELRCDPISGHTALYWYRQSLGQGLEFLIYFQGNSAPDKSGLPSDRFSAERTGGSVSTLTIQRTQQEDSAVYLCASSLGGPATDTQYFGPGTRLTVL.

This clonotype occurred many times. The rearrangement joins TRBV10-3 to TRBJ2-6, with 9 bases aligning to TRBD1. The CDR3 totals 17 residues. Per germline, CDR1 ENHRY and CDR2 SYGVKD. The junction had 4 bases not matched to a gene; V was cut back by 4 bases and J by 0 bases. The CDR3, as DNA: TGTGCCATCAGTGCGGGGACAGGGAACTCTGGGGCCAACGTCCTGACTTTC. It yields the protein CAISAGTGNSGANVLTF.

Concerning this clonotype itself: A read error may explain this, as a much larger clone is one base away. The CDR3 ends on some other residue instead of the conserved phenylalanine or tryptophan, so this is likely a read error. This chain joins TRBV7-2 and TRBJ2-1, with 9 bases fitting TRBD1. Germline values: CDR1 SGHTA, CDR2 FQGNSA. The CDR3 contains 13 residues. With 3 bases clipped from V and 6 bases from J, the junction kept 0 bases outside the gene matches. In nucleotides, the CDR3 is TGTGCCAGCAGCTTGACAGGGGGCAATGAGCAGTTCTCC. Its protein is CASSLTGGNEQFS.